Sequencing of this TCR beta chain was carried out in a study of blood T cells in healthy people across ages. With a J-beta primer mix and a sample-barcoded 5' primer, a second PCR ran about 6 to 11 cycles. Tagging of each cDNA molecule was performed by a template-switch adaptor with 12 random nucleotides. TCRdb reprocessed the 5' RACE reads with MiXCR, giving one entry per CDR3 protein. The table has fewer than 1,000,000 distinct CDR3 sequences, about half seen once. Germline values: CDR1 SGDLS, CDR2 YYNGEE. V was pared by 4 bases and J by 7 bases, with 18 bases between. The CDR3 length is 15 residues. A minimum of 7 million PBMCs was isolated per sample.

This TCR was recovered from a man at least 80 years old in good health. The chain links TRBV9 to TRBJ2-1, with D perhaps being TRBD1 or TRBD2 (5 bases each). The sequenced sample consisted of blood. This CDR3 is CASSYTGAAQNEQFF. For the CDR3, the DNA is TGTGCCAGCAGCTATACCGGGGCCGCCCAGAATGAGCAGTTCTTC. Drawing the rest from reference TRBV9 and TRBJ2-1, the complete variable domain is DSGVTQTPKHLITATGQRVTLRCSPRSGDLSVYWYQQSLDQGLQFLIQYYNGEERAKGNILERFSAQQFPDLHSELNLSSLELGDSALYFCASSYTGAAQNEQFFGPGTRLTVL.